This is a list of T cell receptor beta chains from one sample in a study of multiple sclerosis patients with progressive multifocal leukoencephalopathy. Sequencing was performed with immunoSEQ multiplex PCR; in TCRdb, only in-frame clones are kept and a portion is missing. The sample carries under 40,000 clones, nearly 95% recorded once. The sequenced material came from PBMCs. All receptors come from a young man with multiple sclerosis. CDR3s include the opening cysteine and the closing phenylalanine or tryptophan. The D gene is left open where the match is weak. Expanded clones get a size class; other rows say once, few or many, or leave the size out.

clone_size j_call v_call d_call cdr3_aa cdr3_nt
. TRBJ2-1 TRBV10-3 TRBD1 CAISGDRVDEQFF TGTGCCATCAGTGGGGACAGGGTCGATGAGCAGTTCTTC
. TRBJ1-1 TRBV7-9 . CAARGGNTEAFF TGTGCCGCTCGGGGCGGGAACACTGAAGCTTTCTTT
. TRBJ1-1 TRBV18 . CASSPPGRNTEAFF TGTGCCAGCTCACCACCAGGGAGAAACACTGAAGCTTTCTTT
once TRBJ1-1 TRBV25-1 . CASSESLYNEAFF TGTGCCAGCAGTGAATCCCTGTACAATGAAGCTTTCTTT
. TRBJ2-7 TRBV19 . CASSIRQEGTYEQYF TGTGCCAGTAGTATAAGACAGGAGGGCACCTACGAGCAGTACTTC
. TRBJ2-5 TRBV10-3 . CAISESGRLGKTQYF TGTGCCATCAGTGAGTCGGGTCGCCTAGGGAAGACCCAGTACTTC
. TRBJ1-6 TRBV27 TRBD1 CASSTPTGRSYNSPLHF TGTGCCAGCAGTACCCCGACAGGGAGGTCCTATAATTCACCCCTCCACTTT
once TRBJ2-1 TRBV29-1 TRBD2 CSVSGTSGNNEQFF TGCAGCGTTAGCGGGACTAGCGGTAACAATGAGCAGTTCTTC
. TRBJ2-3 TRBV6-4 TRBD2 CACGSGSTDTQYF TGTGCCTGCGGGAGCGGTAGCACAGATACGCAGTATTTT
. TRBJ1-2 TRBV7-6 . CASSLEGHHGYTF TGTGCCAGCAGCTTAGAAGGCCACCACGGCTACACCTTC
. TRBJ2-1 TRBV7-9 . CASSLTEPRPYNEQFF TGTGCCAGCAGCTTGACGGAGCCCCGACCCTACAATGAGCAGTTCTTC
. TRBJ2-1 TRBV4-3 . CASSQVVGPNEQFF TGCGCCAGCAGCCAAGTCGTCGGGCCCAATGAGCAGTTCTTC
. TRBJ1-1 TRBV10-3 . CAITKDGEKTEAFF TGTGCCATCACCAAGGACGGGGAGAAGACTGAAGCTTTCTTT
. TRBJ2-3 TRBV9 TRBD2 CASSGLGLAGDKRYF TGTGCCAGCAGCGGGTTGGGACTAGCGGGAGACAAGAGGTATTTT
few TRBJ1-3 TRBV11-3 . CASSLPHRGNTIYF TGTGCCAGCAGCTTACCACACAGGGGAAACACCATATATTTT
. TRBJ2-7 TRBV4-1 TRBD1 CASSPKGTGVDEQYF TGCGCCAGCAGCCCTAAAGGGACAGGGGTCGACGAGCAGTACTTC
. TRBJ1-4 TRBV18 . CASSPPQNPEKLFF TGTGCCAGCTCACCACCGCAGAATCCGGAAAAACTGTTTTTT
. TRBJ2-1 TRBV6-5 TRBD2 CASSYSTSGRAYEQFF TGTGCCAGCAGTTACTCCACTAGCGGGAGGGCCTATGAGCAGTTCTTC
. TRBJ1-1 TRBV19 . CASSLNTGWNTEAFF TGTGCCAGTAGTCTAAATACAGGCTGGAACACTGAAGCTTTCTTT
. TRBJ2-7 TRBV18 . CASSAQSSYEQYF TGTGCCAGCTCAGCACAAAGCTCCTACGAGCAGTACTTC
. TRBJ2-1 TRBV4-3 . CASSRNGLAFHSEQFF TGCGCCAGCAGCCGAAACGGGCTAGCTTTTCACAGTGAGCAGTTCTTC
once TRBJ1-5 TRBV27 . CASSFGGNQPQHF TGTGCCAGCAGTTTCGGGGGCAATCAGCCCCAGCATTTT
. TRBJ2-2 TRBV6-4 . CASGPRPGTGELFF TGTGCCAGCGGGCCCCGGCCCGGGACCGGGGAGCTGTTTTTT
. TRBJ2-2 TRBV5-5 TRBD1 CASSSGPGQGVGELFF TGTGCCAGCAGCTCTGGCCCGGGACAGGGGGTTGGGGAGCTGTTTTTT
. TRBJ2-7 TRBV18 TRBD2 CASSPRTSGASYEQYF TGTGCCAGCTCCCCCAGGACTAGCGGGGCCTCCTACGAGCAGTACTTC
. TRBJ2-5 TRBV2 TRBD1 CASTGTGGVKETQYF TGTGCCAGCACCGGGACAGGGGGGGTCAAAGAGACCCAGTACTTC
. TRBJ1-4 TRBV30 . CAWKEAEAEKLFF TGTGCCTGGAAAGAGGCAGAGGCGGAAAAACTGTTTTTT
. TRBJ1-5 TRBV7-9 . CASSPGGGQPQHF TGTGCCAGCAGCCCGGGAGGAGGTCAGCCCCAGCATTTT
. TRBJ2-1 TRBV5-1 TRBD2 CASSLGNGLARAGEQFF TGCGCCAGCAGCTTGGGGAACGGACTAGCGAGGGCTGGTGAGCAGTTCTTC
few TRBJ2-3 TRBV9 TRBD2 CASSVGSSGSGTDTQYF TGTGCCAGCAGCGTAGGTTCTAGCGGGAGCGGTACAGATACGCAGTATTTT
. TRBJ1-5 TRBV27 . CASRGGRGVQPQHF TGTGCCAGCAGAGGGGGACGAGGGGTCCAGCCCCAGCATTTT
. TRBJ1-6 TRBV11-2 . CASSSTGRNSPLHF TGTGCCAGCAGCTCCACAGGGAGAAATTCACCCCTCCACTTT
. TRBJ2-1 TRBV5-6 TRBD2 CASSLGLAGVINEQFF TGTGCCAGCAGCTTGGGGCTAGCGGGAGTGATCAATGAGCAGTTCTTC
. TRBJ2-1 TRBV10-3 TRBD2 CAMGLAGGSSYNEQFF TGTGCCATGGGACTAGCGGGGGGAAGCTCCTACAATGAGCAGTTCTTC
once TRBJ2-7 TRBV5-6 . CASSAAGTSVYEQYF TGTGCCAGCAGCGCGGCCGGGACGTCGGTCTACGAGCAGTACTTC
. TRBJ2-6 TRBV5-5 . CASSLSLSGANVLTF TGTGCCAGCAGCTTGAGCCTTTCTGGGGCCAACGTCCTGACTTTC
. TRBJ1-1 TRBV4-1 . CASSQVGSPNRSSGTFF TGCGCCAGCAGCCAAGTGGGTTCCCCAAACAGGTCTTCGGGAACTTTCTTT
. TRBJ2-1 TRBV5-6 TRBD2 CASSLGLAGLNNEQFF TGTGCCAGCAGCCTAGGACTAGCGGGGCTAAACAATGAGCAGTTCTTC
. TRBJ2-1 TRBV2 TRBD2 CASNNGGSGRGNEQFF TGTGCCAGCAACAACGGGGGTAGCGGGAGAGGAAATGAGCAGTTCTTC
. TRBJ1-5 TRBV30 TRBD1 CAWKGQEGDNQPQHF TGTGCCTGGAAGGGACAGGAAGGGGACAATCAGCCCCAGCATTTT
. TRBJ2-7 TRBV5-6 TRBD2 CASGRAGYEQYF TGTGCCAGCGGAAGAGCGGGGTACGAGCAGTACTTC